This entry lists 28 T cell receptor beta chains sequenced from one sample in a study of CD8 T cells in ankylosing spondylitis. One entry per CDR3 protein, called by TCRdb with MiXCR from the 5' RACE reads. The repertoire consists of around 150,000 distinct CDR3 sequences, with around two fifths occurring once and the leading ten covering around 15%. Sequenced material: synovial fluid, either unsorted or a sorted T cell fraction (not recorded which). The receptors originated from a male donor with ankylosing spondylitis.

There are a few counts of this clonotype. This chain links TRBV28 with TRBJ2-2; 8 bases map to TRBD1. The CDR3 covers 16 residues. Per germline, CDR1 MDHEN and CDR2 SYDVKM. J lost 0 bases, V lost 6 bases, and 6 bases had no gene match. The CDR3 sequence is CASSSGTGSNTGELFF. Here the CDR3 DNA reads TGTGCCAGCAGCTCCGGGACAGGTTCGAACACCGGGGAGCTGTTTTTT.

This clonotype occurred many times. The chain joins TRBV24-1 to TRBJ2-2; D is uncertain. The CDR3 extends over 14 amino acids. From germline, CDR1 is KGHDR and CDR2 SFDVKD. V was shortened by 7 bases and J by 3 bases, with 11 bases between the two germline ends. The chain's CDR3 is CATRGNWDTGELFF. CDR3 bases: TGTGCCACCAGAGGGAATTGGGACACCGGGGAGCTGTTTTTT.

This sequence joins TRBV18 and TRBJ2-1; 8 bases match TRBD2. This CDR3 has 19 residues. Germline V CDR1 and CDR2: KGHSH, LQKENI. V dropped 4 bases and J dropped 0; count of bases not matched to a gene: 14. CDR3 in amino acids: CASSRFLLPGTSSYNEQFF. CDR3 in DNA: TGTGCCAGCTCACGCTTCCTACTTCCCGGGACTAGCTCCTACAATGAGCAGTTCTTC. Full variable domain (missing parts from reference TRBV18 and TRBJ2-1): NAGVMQNPRHLVRRRGQEARLRCSPMKGHSHVYWYRQLPEEGLKFMVYLQKENIIDESGMPKERFSAEFPKEGPSILRIQQVVRGDSAAYFCASSRFLLPGTSSYNEQFFGPGTRLTVL.

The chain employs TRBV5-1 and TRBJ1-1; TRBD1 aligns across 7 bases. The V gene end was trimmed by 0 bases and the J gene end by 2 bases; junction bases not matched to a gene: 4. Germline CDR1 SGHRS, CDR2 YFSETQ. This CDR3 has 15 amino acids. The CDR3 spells CASSLEGQPNTEAFF. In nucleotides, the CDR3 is TGCGCCAGCAGCTTGGAGGGACAGCCAAACACTGAAGCTTTCTTT.

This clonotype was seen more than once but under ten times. The CDR3 here is CASSYTEEGSDTQYF. Here the CDR3 DNA reads TGTGCCAGCAGCTATACCGAAGAGGGCTCAGATACGCAGTATTTT. The gene calls are TRBV7-8 and TRBJ2-3, with D tentatively TRBD2 (5 bases). V was trimmed by 4 bases and J by 4 bases, leaving 15 bases between them. In germline, CDR1 is SGHVS, CDR2 FQNEAQ. The CDR3 contains 15 residues.

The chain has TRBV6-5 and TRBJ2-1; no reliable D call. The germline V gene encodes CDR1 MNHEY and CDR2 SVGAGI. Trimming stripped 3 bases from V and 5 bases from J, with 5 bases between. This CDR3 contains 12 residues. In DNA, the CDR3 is TGTGCCAGCAGTTATGGGGACAATGAGCAGTTCTTC. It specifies CASSYGDNEQFF.

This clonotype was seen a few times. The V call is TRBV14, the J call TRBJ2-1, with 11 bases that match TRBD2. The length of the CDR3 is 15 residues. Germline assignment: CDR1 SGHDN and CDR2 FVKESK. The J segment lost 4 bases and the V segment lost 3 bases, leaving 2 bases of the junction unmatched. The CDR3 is CASSHWTSGYNEQFF. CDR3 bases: TGTGCCAGCAGCCACTGGACTAGCGGGTACAATGAGCAGTTCTTC.

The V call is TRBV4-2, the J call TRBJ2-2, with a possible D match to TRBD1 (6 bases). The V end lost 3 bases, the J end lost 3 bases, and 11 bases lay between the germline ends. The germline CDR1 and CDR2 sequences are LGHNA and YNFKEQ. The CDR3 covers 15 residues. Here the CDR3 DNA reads TGTGCCAGCAGCCATCCGGGACAAGACACCGGGGAGCTGTTTTTT. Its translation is CASSHPGQDTGELFF.

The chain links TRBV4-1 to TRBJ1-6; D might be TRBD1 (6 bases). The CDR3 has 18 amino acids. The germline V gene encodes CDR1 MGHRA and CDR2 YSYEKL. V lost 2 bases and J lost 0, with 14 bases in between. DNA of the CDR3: TGCGCCAGCAGCCAACTTGGACAGACCAGCTCCTATAATTCACCCCTCCACTTT. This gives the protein CASSQLGQTSSYNSPLHF.

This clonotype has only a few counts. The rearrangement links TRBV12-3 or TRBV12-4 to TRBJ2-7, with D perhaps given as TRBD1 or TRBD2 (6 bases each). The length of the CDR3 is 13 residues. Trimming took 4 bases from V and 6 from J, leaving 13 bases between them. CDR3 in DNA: TGTGCCAGCAGTTCCAAACAGGGACTCGAGCAGTACTTC. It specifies CASSSKQGLEQYF.

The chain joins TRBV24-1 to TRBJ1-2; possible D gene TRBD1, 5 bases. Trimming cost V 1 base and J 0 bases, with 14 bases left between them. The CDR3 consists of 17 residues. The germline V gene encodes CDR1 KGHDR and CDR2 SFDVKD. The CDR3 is CATSDFGGTLPNYGYTF. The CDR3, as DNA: TGTGCCACCAGTGATTTCGGGGGAACCCTCCCTAACTATGGCTACACCTTC.

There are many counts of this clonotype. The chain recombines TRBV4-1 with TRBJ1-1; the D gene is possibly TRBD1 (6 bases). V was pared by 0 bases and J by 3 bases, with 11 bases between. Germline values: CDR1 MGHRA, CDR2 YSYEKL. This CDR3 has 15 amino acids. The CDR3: CASSQDPGVYTEAFF. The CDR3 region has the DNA TGCGCCAGCAGCCAAGATCCAGGGGTGTACACTGAAGCTTTCTTT.

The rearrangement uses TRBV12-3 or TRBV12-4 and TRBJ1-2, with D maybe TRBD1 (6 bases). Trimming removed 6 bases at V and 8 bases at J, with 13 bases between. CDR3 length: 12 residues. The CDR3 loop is CASSAGTFGYTF. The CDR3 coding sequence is TGTGCCAGCAGCGCCGGGACATTCGGCTACACCTTC.

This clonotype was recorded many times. The CDR3 DNA is TGTGCCAGCAGGAAGGCTAACTATGGCTACACCTTC. Translating gives CASRKANYGYTF. V and J are TRBV5-6 and TRBJ1-2; no firm D call. The CDR3 runs to 12 residues. The V and J ends lost 5 bases and 0 bases respectively, with 5 bases between them. Germline lookup yields CDR1 SGHDT and CDR2 YYEEEE.

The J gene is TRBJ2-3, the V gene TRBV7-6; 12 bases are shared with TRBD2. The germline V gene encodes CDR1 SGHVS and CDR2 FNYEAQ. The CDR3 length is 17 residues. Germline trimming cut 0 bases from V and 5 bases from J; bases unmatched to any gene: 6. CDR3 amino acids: CASSLAPSGGAGDTQYF. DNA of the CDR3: TGTGCCAGCAGCTTAGCGCCTAGCGGGGGGGCCGGAGATACGCAGTATTTT. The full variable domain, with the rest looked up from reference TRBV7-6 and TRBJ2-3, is GAGVSQSPRYKVTKRGQDVALRCDPISGHVSLYWYRQALGQGPEFLTYFNYEAQQDKSGLPNDRFSAERPEGSISTLTIQRTEQRDSAMYRCASSLAPSGGAGDTQYFGPGTRLTVL.

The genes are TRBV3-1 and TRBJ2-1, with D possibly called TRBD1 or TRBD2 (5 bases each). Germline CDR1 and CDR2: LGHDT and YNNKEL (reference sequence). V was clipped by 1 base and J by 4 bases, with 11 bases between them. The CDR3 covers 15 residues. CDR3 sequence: CASSQVVGTYNEQFF. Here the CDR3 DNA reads TGTGCCAGCAGCCAAGTCGTGGGGACGTACAATGAGCAGTTCTTC.

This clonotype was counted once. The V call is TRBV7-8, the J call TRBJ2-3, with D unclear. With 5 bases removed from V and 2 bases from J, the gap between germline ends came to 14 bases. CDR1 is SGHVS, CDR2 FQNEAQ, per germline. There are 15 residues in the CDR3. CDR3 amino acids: CASSPIPINTDTQYF. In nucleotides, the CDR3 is TGTGCCAGCAGCCCTATTCCGATCAACACAGATACGCAGTATTTT.

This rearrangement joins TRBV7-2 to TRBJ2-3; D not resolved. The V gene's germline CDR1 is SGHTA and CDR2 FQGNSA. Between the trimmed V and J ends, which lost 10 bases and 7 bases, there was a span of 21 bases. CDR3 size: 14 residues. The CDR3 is CATALTPAEHTQYF. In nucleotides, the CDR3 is TGTGCCACGGCCCTGACCCCCGCGGAGCATACGCAGTATTTT.

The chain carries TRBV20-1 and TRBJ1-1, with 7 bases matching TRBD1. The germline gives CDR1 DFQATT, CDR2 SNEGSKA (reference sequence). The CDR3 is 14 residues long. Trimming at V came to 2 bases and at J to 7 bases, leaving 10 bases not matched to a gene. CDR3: CSARPPDRAIEAFF. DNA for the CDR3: TGCAGTGCTAGACCTCCCGACAGGGCCATTGAAGCTTTCTTT.

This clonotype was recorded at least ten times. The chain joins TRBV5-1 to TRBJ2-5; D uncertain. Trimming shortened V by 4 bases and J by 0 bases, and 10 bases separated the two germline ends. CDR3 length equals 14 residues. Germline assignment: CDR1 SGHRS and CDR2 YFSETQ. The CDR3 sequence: CASSPDGNQETQYF. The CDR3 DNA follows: TGCGCCAGCAGCCCGGACGGAAACCAAGAGACCCAGTACTTC.

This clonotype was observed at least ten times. CDR3 nucleotide sequence: TGTGCCAGCAGCTTTGGGGCTAGCTCCTACAATGAGCAGTTCTTC. Amino acids: CASSFGASSYNEQFF. This rearrangement joins TRBV7-9 to TRBJ2-1, with D possibly matching TRBD1 (5 bases). V lost 3 bases and J lost 0, with 9 bases in between. The germline V gene encodes CDR1 SEHNR and CDR2 FQNEAQ (reference sequence). The CDR3 consists of 15 residues.

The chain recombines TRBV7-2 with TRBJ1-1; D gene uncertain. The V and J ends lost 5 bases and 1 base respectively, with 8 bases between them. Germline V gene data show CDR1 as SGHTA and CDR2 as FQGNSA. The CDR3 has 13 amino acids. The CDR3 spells CASSPPGNTEAFF. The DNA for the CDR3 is TGTGCCAGCAGCCCTCCGGGGAACACTGAAGCTTTCTTT. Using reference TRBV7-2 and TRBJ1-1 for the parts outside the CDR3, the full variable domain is GAGVSQSPSNKVTEKGKDVELRCDPISGHTALYWYRQSLGQGLEFLIYFQGNSAPDKSGLPSDRFSAERTGGSVSTLTIQRTQQEDSAVYLCASSPPGNTEAFFGQGTRLTVV.

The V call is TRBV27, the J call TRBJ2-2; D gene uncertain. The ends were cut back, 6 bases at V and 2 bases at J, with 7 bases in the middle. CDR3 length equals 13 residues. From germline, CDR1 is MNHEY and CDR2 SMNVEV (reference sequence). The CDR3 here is CASRVFNTGELFF. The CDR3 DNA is TGTGCCAGCAGAGTGTTCAACACCGGGGAGCTGTTTTTT.

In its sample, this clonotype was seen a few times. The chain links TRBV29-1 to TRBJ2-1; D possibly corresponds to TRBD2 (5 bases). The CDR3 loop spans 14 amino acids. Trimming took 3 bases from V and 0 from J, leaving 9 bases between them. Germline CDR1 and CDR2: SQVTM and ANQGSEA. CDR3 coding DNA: TGCAGCGTTGATGCTAGCAACTCCTACAATGAGCAGTTCTTC. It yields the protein CSVDASNSYNEQFF.

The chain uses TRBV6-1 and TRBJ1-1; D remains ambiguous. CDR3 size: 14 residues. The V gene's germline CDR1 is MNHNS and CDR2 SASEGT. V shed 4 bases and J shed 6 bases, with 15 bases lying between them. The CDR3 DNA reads TGTGCCAGCAGTGGCGAGAGGACTGACCCTGAAGCTTTCTTT. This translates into CASSGERTDPEAFF.

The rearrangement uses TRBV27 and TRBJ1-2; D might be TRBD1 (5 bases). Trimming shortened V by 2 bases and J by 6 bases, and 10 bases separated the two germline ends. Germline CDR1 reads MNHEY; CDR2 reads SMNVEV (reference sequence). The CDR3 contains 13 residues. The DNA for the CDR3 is TGTGCCAGCAGTTTAGGGGACTCTCATGGCTACACCTTC. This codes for CASSLGDSHGYTF.

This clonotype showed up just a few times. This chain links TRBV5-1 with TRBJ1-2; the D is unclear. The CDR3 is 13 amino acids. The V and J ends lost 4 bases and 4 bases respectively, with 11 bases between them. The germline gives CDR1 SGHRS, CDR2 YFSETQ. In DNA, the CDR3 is TGCGCCAGCAGCGTGACGGGTGGCTATGGCTACACCTTC. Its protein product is CASSVTGGYGYTF.

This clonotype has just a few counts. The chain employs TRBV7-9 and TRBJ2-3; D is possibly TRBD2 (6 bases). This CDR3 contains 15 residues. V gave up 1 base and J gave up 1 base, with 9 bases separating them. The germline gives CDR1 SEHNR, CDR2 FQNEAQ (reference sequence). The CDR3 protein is CASSLVGGGTDTQYF. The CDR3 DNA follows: TGTGCCAGCAGCTTAGTTGGCGGGGGCACAGATACGCAGTATTTT.